The 22 T cell receptor beta chains given below trace back to one sample, sequenced in a study of T-cell reconstitution after alpha-beta-depleted transplantation in children. Study outcomes and limitations: When one year had passed after transplant, most T-cell counts and diversity came from newly produced T cells.

Antigen specificity for these receptors is unknown. Molecular barcoding with unique molecular identifiers was used for the TCRbeta library. TCRdb re-derived calls from the PCR reads in MiXCR, one entry per CDR3 protein. The data contain about 300,000 distinct CDR3 sequences, 7.5% to 9% of them singletons. Specimen: peripheral blood, collected 360 days after TCRalphabeta/CD19-depleted stem cell transplant. These receptors were obtained from a female patient aged 2 to 10 who had a stem cell transplant for Fanconi anemia, so the T cells may come from the graft donor.

The sample holds many counts of this clonotype. The V and J genes are TRBV13 and TRBJ2-5; D not certain. Trimming removed 4 bases from V and 5 bases from J, with 14 bases in between. The CDR3 extends over 14 amino acids. Germline CDR1 and CDR2: PRHDT and FYEKMQ (reference sequence). The CDR3 loop is CASSSPPVGETQYF. CDR3 nucleotides: TGTGCCAGCAGCTCCCCTCCGGTCGGGGAGACCCAGTACTTC.

This clonotype has ten or more counts. The gene calls are TRBV9 and TRBJ2-7, with 8 bases aligning to TRBD2. Germline V gene lookup returns CDR1 SGDLS and CDR2 YYNGEE. V gave up 0 bases and J gave up 3 bases; unmatched junction bases: 2. The length of the CDR3 is 14 residues. CDR3 residues: CASSVAGGGYEQYF. In nucleotides, the CDR3 is TGTGCCAGCAGCGTAGCGGGGGGGGGCTACGAGCAGTACTTC.

This clonotype was recorded many times. V gene TRBV6-5 combines with J gene TRBJ1-6; 9 nucleotides agree with TRBD1. Germline CDR1 and CDR2: MNHEY and SVGAGI. The CDR3 is made up of 17 amino acids. V was clipped by 2 bases and J by 8 bases; unmatched bases: 10. The CDR3 here is CASSYTKPGQGYSPLHF. The CDR3 nucleotides are TGTGCCAGCAGTTACACCAAGCCGGGACAGGGATATTCACCCCTCCACTTT.

Ten or more counts support this clonotype. The V gene is TRBV29-1, the J gene TRBJ1-1; unclear D gene. This CDR3 region has 14 residues. Germline CDR1 is SQVTM and CDR2 is ANQGSEA. The ends were cut back, 1 base at V and 0 bases at J, with 9 bases in the middle. The CDR3, as DNA: TGCAGCGTTGAAGGCGGCAGATTGAACACTGAAGCTTTCTTT. It specifies CSVEGGRLNTEAFF. The variable domain in full, with the rest retrieved from reference TRBV29-1 and TRBJ1-1, is SAVISQKPSRDICQRGTSLTIQCQVDSQVTMMFWYRQQPGQSLTLIATANQGSEATYESGFVIDKFPISRPNLTFSTLTVSNMSPEDSSIYLCSVEGGRLNTEAFFGQGTRLTVV.

This clonotype was observed at least ten times. CDR3 sequence (DNA): TGTGCCAGCGGATCCGCCCCCCGGGACAGGGCGAACACCGGGGAGCTGTTTTTT. This translates into CASGSAPRDRANTGELFF. V and J are TRBV6-2 or TRBV6-3 and TRBJ2-2, with 9 bases aligning to TRBD1. The CDR3 runs to 18 residues. Germline assignment: CDR1 MNHEY and CDR2 SVGEGT. Unmatched junction bases numbered 13, after V lost 8 bases and J lost 0 bases.

V and J are TRBV24-1 and TRBJ2-5; D perhaps matches TRBD1 (6 bases). CDR3 length: 14 residues. Per germline, CDR1 KGHDR and CDR2 SFDVKD. V lost 2 bases and J lost 3, with 9 bases in between. CDR3 bases: TGTGCCACCAGTGATTCAAACAGGGAAGAGACCCAGTACTTC. It codes for CATSDSNREETQYF.

The sample holds many counts of this clonotype. This chain links TRBV5-1 with TRBJ2-3; 9 nucleotides align to TRBD1. The CDR3 sequence is 15 residues long. CDR1 and CDR2 (germline): SGHRS, YFSETQ. J gave up 0 bases and V 3 bases, and 2 bases lay outside the gene matches. The DNA for the CDR3 is TGCGCCAGCAGCTACAGGGGGCTGAGCACAGATACGCAGTATTTT. Translated, it gives CASSYRGLSTDTQYF. Complete variable domain (other parts from reference TRBV5-1 and TRBJ2-3): KAGVTQTPRYLIKTRGQQVTLSCSPISGHRSVSWYQQTPGQGLQFLFEYFSETQRNKGNFPGRFSGRQFSNSRSEMNVSTLELGDSALYLCASSYRGLSTDTQYFGPGTRLTVL.

This clonotype was counted many times. This chain uses TRBV6-5 with TRBJ1-1, with D uncertain. Trimming pared 0 bases from V and 7 bases from J, leaving 12 bases between. This CDR3 has 14 residues. Germline CDR1 MNHEY, CDR2 SVGAGI. The CDR3 DNA sequence: TGTGCCAGCAGTTACTCGATTTCGGGGTTTGAAGCTTTCTTT. It codes for CASSYSISGFEAFF.

The chain uses TRBV7-9 and TRBJ2-5; D remains ambiguous. The CDR3 is 15 residues long. Germline V gives CDR1 SEHNR, CDR2 FQNEAQ (reference sequence). V lost 7 bases and J 4 bases, leaving 19 bases between the germline ends. CDR3 region: CASNYMGWQPETQYF. The CDR3 DNA reads TGTGCCAGCAACTATATGGGATGGCAGCCAGAGACCCAGTACTTC.

Notes on this clonotype: The junction departs from germline at one end; a sequencing error may be responsible. The DNA for the CDR3 is TGTGCCGGCAGCCAAGGGGGGGATCAGCCCCAGCATTTT. Protein product: CAGSQGGDQPQHF. J is TRBJ1-5 and V is TRBV14; D perhaps matches TRBD1 (6 bases). CDR1 SGHDN and CDR2 FVKESK come from the germline V gene. There are 13 residues in the CDR3.

This clonotype occurred many times. V and J are TRBV5-1 and TRBJ2-1, with 7 bases fitting TRBD1. V lost 3 bases, J lost 7 bases, and 10 bases stayed unmatched. CDR1 is SGHRS and CDR2 is YFSETQ in the germline V gene. The CDR3 consists of 15 residues. The CDR3 loop is CASSSPSQGQNEQFF. CDR3 in DNA: TGCGCCAGCAGCTCCCCATCCCAGGGACAGAATGAGCAGTTCTTC.

This clonotype was detected many times. V is TRBV27 and J is TRBJ2-1; 12 nucleotides align to TRBD2. The CDR3 has 16 amino acids. The germline V gene has CDR1 MNHEY and CDR2 SMNVEV (reference sequence). J was trimmed by 9 bases and V by 6 bases; bases with no gene match: 12. Here the CDR3 reads CASSLIPSGRVGEQFF. The CDR3 DNA sequence: TGTGCCAGCAGCCTGATCCCTAGCGGGAGGGTGGGTGAGCAGTTCTTC.

This clonotype was counted ten times or more. The rearrangement joins TRBV28 to TRBJ2-7; tentatively, D is TRBD2 (5 bases). The CDR3 consists of 12 residues. CDR1 MDHEN and CDR2 SYDVKM come from the germline V gene. V was shortened by 6 bases and J by 6 bases, with 12 bases between the two germline ends. CDR3 DNA sequence: TGTGCCAGCAGGAGGTCGGGAAGCGAGCAGTACTTC. The encoded protein is CASRRSGSEQYF.

Many counts were recorded for this clonotype. The V and J genes are TRBV6-4 and TRBJ1-2; weak D call: TRBD1 (6 bases). The V end was cut by 5 bases, the J end by 8 bases, with 15 bases between. This CDR3 spans 13 amino acids. Germline CDR1 is MRHNA and CDR2 is SNTAGT. The CDR3 DNA sequence: TGTGCCAGCAGTAGAGACAGGCGAGACGGCTACACCTTC. Its protein is CASSRDRRDGYTF.

Many counts were recorded for this clonotype. The chain employs TRBV28 and TRBJ2-5; D not certain. Per the germline V gene, CDR1 is MDHEN and CDR2 is SYDVKM. Trimming pared 5 bases from V and 7 bases from J, leaving 14 bases between. The CDR3 consists of 13 residues. As DNA, the CDR3 is TGTGCCAGCAGTCCCTATAGCCTGGGGACCCAGTACTTC. Protein sequence: CASSPYSLGTQYF.

This clonotype was observed many times. The rearrangement joins TRBV5-1 to TRBJ2-7, with a possible D match to TRBD2 (5 bases). V lost 0 bases and J 11 bases, leaving 12 bases between the germline ends. Germline V gives CDR1 SGHRS, CDR2 YFSETQ. The CDR3 has 12 residues. This CDR3 reads CASSLAITGKYF. In DNA, the CDR3 is TGCGCCAGCAGCTTGGCAATTACCGGGAAGTACTTC.

This clonotype was counted at least ten times. This chain's CDR3 is CASSPISDYTTDTQYF. In nucleotides, the CDR3 is TGTGCCAGCTCACCAATCTCGGACTATACCACAGATACGCAGTATTTT. The chain has TRBV18 and TRBJ2-3, with a possible D match to TRBD2 (6 bases). This CDR3 comprises 16 residues. The germline V gene has CDR1 KGHSH and CDR2 LQKENI. V lost 2 bases and J lost 2, with 14 bases in between.

In its sample, this clonotype was seen a few times. The V and J genes are TRBV2 and TRBJ1-5; 11 bases agree with TRBD1. The trim removed 8 bases at V and 7 bases at J, leaving 4 bases unmatched. The germline CDR1 and CDR2 sequences are SNHLY and FYNNEI. The CDR3 is made up of 13 amino acids. The CDR3 here is CASWDRGRQPQHF. CDR3 nucleotide sequence: TGTGCCAGCTGGGACAGGGGGAGGCAGCCCCAGCATTTT.

Ten or more counts support this clonotype. This chain joins TRBV20-1 and TRBJ2-1, with 8 bases identical to TRBD1. The V segment lost 5 bases and the J segment 13 bases; nucleotides outside the gene matches: 16. CDR3 size: 14 residues. The V gene's germline CDR1 is DFQATT and CDR2 SNEGSKA (reference sequence). CDR3 coding DNA: TGCAGTGCTGGCGGGACAGGCGACCTTAAATTTCAGTTCTTC. It encodes CSAGGTGDLKFQFF.

Many counts were recorded for this clonotype. The J gene is TRBJ2-3, the V gene TRBV10-1; D not certain. From germline, CDR1 is WNHNN and CDR2 SYGVQD (reference sequence). The V and J ends lost 6 bases and 3 bases respectively, with 13 bases between them. This CDR3 region has 14 residues. CDR3 bases: TGCGCCAGCAGCGCCTTGGGGTCAACAGATACGCAGTATTTT. Protein product: CASSALGSTDTQYF.

There are many counts of this clonotype. The J gene is TRBJ1-4, the V gene TRBV29-1; 8 bases map to TRBD1. The CDR3 is 12 residues long. Germline loops: CDR1 SQVTM, CDR2 ANQGSEA. This CDR3 is CTIRGPNEKLFF. CDR3 in DNA: TGCACCATCAGGGGGCCTAATGAAAAACTGTTTTTT.

CDR3 protein: CAAGGGFDEQYF. DNA for the CDR3: TGTGCCGCCGGGGGAGGATTCGACGAGCAGTACTTC. The rearrangement links TRBV10-3 to TRBJ2-7, with a possible D match to TRBD2 (6 bases). Germline V CDR1 and CDR2: ENHRY, SYGVKD. V lost 11 bases, J lost 5 bases, and 16 bases lay in between. The CDR3 sequence is 12 residues long.